This T cell receptor beta chain was retrieved from a study of blood T cell repertoires in COVID-19. Method: immunoSEQ multiplex PCR; TCRdb's copy keeps in-frame clones and lacks some. Altogether 110,000 to 150,000 clones are present, around 73% being singletons, with the ten largest covering 6%. The CDR3 loop spans 16 amino acids. The V gene's germline CDR1 is SGHAT and CDR2 FQNNGV. Between the trimmed V and J ends, which lost 1 base and 0 bases, there was a span of 10 bases. Individuals aged roughly 18 to 90 years were recruited from about two dozen US areas. Clinical histories supplied by participants themselves formed the basis of cohort assignment. Two negative PCRs, clearance, or symptom resolution were required of recovered Cohort 3 donors.

The chain uses TRBV11-2 and TRBJ1-5; a weak D match, TRBD1 (5 bases). This receptor was taken from a woman between 50 and 59 years old who had recovered from COVID-19. The sequenced material came from PBMCs or T cells enriched from blood (not recorded which). The CDR3 DNA reads as TGTGCCAGCAGCTTAGGCGACAGCTATAGCAATCAGCCCCAGCATTTT. It translates to CASSLGDSYSNQPQHF.